The 23 T cell receptor beta chains in this list originate from one sample, sequenced in a study of regulatory T cells in long-lasting Graves disease. HTBI primers from iRepertoire and Arm-PCR of CDR3 regions yielded the TCR beta libraries. Each CDR3 protein is one row after TCRdb ran MiXCR on the multiplex PCR reads. The sample consists of under 500,000 distinct CDR3 sequences, less than 25% of them appearing once. The time point is: persistent/refractory GD, antithyroid drugs over 5 years with positive TRAb. RNA extracted from PBMCs served as the sequencing template. Sequencing was performed on peripheral blood mononuclear cells (PBMCs), taken when the disease was refractory, from a patient treated with antithyroid drugs. The receptors come from a female donor with Graves disease.

This clonotype was detected ten times or more. The chain carries TRBV7-2 and TRBJ1-1; D ambiguous. CDR1 and CDR2 from the germline V gene are SGHTA and FQGNSA. The V gene lost 1 base and the J gene lost 1 base, with 7 bases spanning the gap. This CDR3 region has 14 residues. CDR3 region: CASSLVGRNTEAFF. Here the CDR3 DNA reads TGTGCCAGCAGCTTAGTAGGACGGAACACTGAAGCTTTCTTT.

This clonotype was seen only a few times. The chain has TRBV19 and TRBJ2-7; 7 nucleotides line up with TRBD1. Looked up from germline, CDR1 is LNHDA and CDR2 is SQIVND (reference sequence). V lost 5 bases, J lost 4 bases, and 14 bases stayed unmatched. The CDR3 spans 16 residues. For the CDR3, the DNA is TGTGCCAGTAGTTCAACGGACAGGACCCTCGGGTACGAGCAGTACTTC. Translating it yields CASSSTDRTLGYEQYF.

The chain recombines TRBV3-1 with TRBJ2-1; 9 nucleotides line up with TRBD2. The germline gives CDR1 LGHDT, CDR2 YNNKEL (reference sequence). The CDR3 spans 13 residues. Trimming took 1 base from V and 9 from J; bases not matched to a gene: 1. The CDR3 spells CASSQARGGEQFF. The CDR3 DNA reads TGTGCCAGCAGCCAAGCGCGGGGGGGTGAGCAGTTCTTC.

This clonotype was detected ten times or more. This chain links TRBV2 with TRBJ2-2; TRBD2 agrees at 7 bases. This CDR3 spans 16 amino acids. CDR1 and CDR2 from the germline V gene are SNHLY and FYNNEI. V gave up 3 bases and J gave up 6 bases; unmatched junction bases: 10. CDR3 coding DNA: TGTGCCAGCAGTGACGGGCTAGCGGTCCCGTCCGGGGAGCTGTTTTTT. It specifies CASSDGLAVPSGELFF.

The table lists this clonotype with many counts. This chain connects TRBV30 to TRBJ2-1; no reliable D call. V shed 3 bases and J shed 1 base, with 1 base lying between them. The CDR3 has 11 residues. Germline CDR1 is GTSNPN and CDR2 is SVGIG (reference sequence). The CDR3 here is CAWRSYNEQFF. The CDR3 DNA reads TGTGCCTGGAGGTCCTACAATGAGCAGTTCTTC.

There are many counts of this clonotype. The V gene is TRBV7-2, the J gene TRBJ2-5; TRBD2 is a possible D gene (6 bases). Trimming pared 4 bases from V and 4 bases from J, leaving 16 bases between. This CDR3 region has 15 residues. Germline V gives CDR1 SGHTA, CDR2 FQGNSA. In DNA, the CDR3 is TGTGCCAGCAGCTCTGGGACTGGAACGGGAGAGACCCAGTACTTC. Protein sequence: CASSSGTGTGETQYF.

V gene TRBV7-6 combines with J gene TRBJ2-2, with no clear D. CDR1 SGHVS and CDR2 FNYEAQ come from the germline V gene. V was clipped by 4 bases and J by 4 bases, with 10 bases between them. The CDR3 has 14 residues. In DNA, the CDR3 is TGTGCCAGCAGCTCCCACCCGGTCACCGGGGAGCTGTTTTTT. Translation gives CASSSHPVTGELFF. Complete variable domain (other parts from reference TRBV7-6 and TRBJ2-2): GAGVSQSPRYKVTKRGQDVALRCDPISGHVSLYWYRQALGQGPEFLTYFNYEAQQDKSGLPNDRFSAERPEGSISTLTIQRTEQRDSAMYRCASSSHPVTGELFFGEGSRLTVL.

The chain combines TRBV14 with TRBJ1-1; D is ambiguous. The CDR3 sequence is 13 residues long. Germline-derived CDR1 and CDR2 are SGHDN and FVKESK. V lost 2 bases, J lost 5 bases, and 9 bases lay in between. CDR3 amino acids: CASSQTTSTEAFF. DNA for the CDR3: TGTGCCAGCAGCCAAACGACGTCGACTGAAGCTTTCTTT. The whole variable domain, remainder taken from reference TRBV14 and TRBJ1-1, is EAGVTQFPSHSVIEKGQTVTLRCDPISGHDNLYWYRRVMGKEIKFLLHFVKESKQDESGMPNNRFLAERTGGTYSTLKVQPAELEDSGVYFCASSQTTSTEAFFGQGTRLTVV.

This clonotype was counted at least ten times. The chain links TRBV12-3 or TRBV12-4 to TRBJ1-1; D uncertain. Trimming took off 3 bases at V and 11 bases at J, with 19 bases between the two ends. The CDR3 is 14 amino acids. The CDR3 here is CASSLSSGFPWAFF. The CDR3 DNA reads as TGTGCCAGCAGTTTGTCCTCAGGTTTTCCTTGGGCTTTCTTT.

This clonotype was seen ten or more times. The chain is built from TRBV5-1 and TRBJ1-2; possibly TRBD1 for D (6 bases). Germline V lookup: CDR1 SGHRS, CDR2 YFSETQ. V lost 7 bases and J 6 bases, leaving 10 bases between the germline ends. This CDR3 is built from 11 residues. DNA of the CDR3: TGCGCCAGCTGGGGGGGCCATGGCTACACCTTC. Protein sequence: CASWGGHGYTF.

The V call is TRBV6-1, the J call TRBJ2-7; D is perhaps TRBD1 (6 bases). V gave up 6 bases and J gave up 3 bases, with 18 bases separating them. The length of the CDR3 is 15 residues. CDR1 is MNHNS and CDR2 is SASEGT in the germline V gene. The CDR3 loop reads CASRPWTAMNYEQYF. CDR3 coding DNA: TGTGCCAGCAGACCTTGGACAGCGATGAACTACGAGCAGTACTTC.

The chain combines TRBV19 with TRBJ1-5, with 7 bases aligning to TRBD1. This CDR3 comprises 16 residues. Germline trimming cut 6 bases from V and 1 base from J; bases unmatched to any gene: 9. Per germline, CDR1 LNHDA and CDR2 SQIVND (reference sequence). The CDR3 reads CASSEQGPASNQPQHF. Here the CDR3 DNA reads TGTGCCAGTAGCGAACAGGGGCCCGCGAGCAATCAGCCCCAGCATTTT. Supplemented by reference TRBV19 and TRBJ1-5, the full variable domain reads DGGITQSPKYLFRKEGQNVTLSCEQNLNHDAMYWYRQDPGQGLRLIYYSQIVNDFQKGDIAEGYSVSREKKESFPLTVTSAQKNPTAFYLCASSEQGPASNQPQHFGDGTRLSIL.

The CDR3 DNA reads as TGCAGTGCTAGAGATAGTAAGACAGGGCCGGCTATGAACACTGAAGCTTTCTTT. It encodes CSARDSKTGPAMNTEAFF. The chain joins TRBV20-1 to TRBJ1-1; 7 nucleotides match TRBD1. After removal of 0 bases from V and 0 bases from J, the junction contained 13 bases not matched to a gene. Germline V CDR1 and CDR2: DFQATT, SNEGSKA (reference sequence). The CDR3 spans 18 residues.

This clonotype has only a few counts. A much larger clone differs from this one at a single base, so this may be a read error. DNA for the CDR3: TGTGCCAGCAGTCCCGGGACAGGGCACACCGGGGAGCTGTTTTTT. Translated, it gives CASSPGTGHTGELFF. J is TRBJ2-2 and V is TRBV6-1, with TRBD1 identical over 9 bases. The CDR3 has 15 residues. Germline V lookup: CDR1 MNHNS, CDR2 SASEGT. Germline trimming cut 5 bases from V and 3 bases from J; bases unmatched to any gene: 4.

This clonotype was counted once. J is TRBJ2-7 and V is TRBV5-1; tentatively, D is TRBD2 (6 bases). Trimming left V 4 bases short and J 3 bases short, with 14 bases between. Germline CDR1 and CDR2: SGHRS and YFSETQ. The CDR3 totals 14 residues. The CDR3 bases are TGCGCCAGCAGCCGCGGGATGGGGGGCTACGAGCAGTACTTC. Its protein product is CASSRGMGGYEQYF.

CDR3 DNA sequence: TGTGCCAGCAGTGAAAGGGGACCCCAGTTCTTC. The encoded protein is CASSERGPQFF. The chain uses TRBV7-8 and TRBJ2-5, with D possibly called TRBD1 or TRBD2 (5 bases each). The J call is uncertain, as TRBJ2-1 better fits the DNA end. The V gene's germline CDR1 is SGHVS and CDR2 FQNEAQ. The CDR3 totals 11 residues.

J is TRBJ2-7 and V is TRBV12-5; D may be TRBD2 (6 bases). V lost 6 bases, J lost 3 bases, and 15 bases lay in between. The CDR3 runs to 14 residues. CDR1 and CDR2 (germline): LGHNT, FRNRAP. This CDR3 is CASGNAGRVYEQYF. In nucleotides, the CDR3 is TGTGCTAGTGGGAACGCGGGACGAGTCTACGAGCAGTACTTC.

This clonotype was seen more than once but under ten times. The chain combines TRBV7-2 with TRBJ2-2, with 9 bases matching TRBD2. With V trimmed by 3 bases and J by 5 bases, 10 bases remained unmatched. From germline, CDR1 is SGHTA and CDR2 FQGNSA. The CDR3 is 17 residues long. CDR3 coding DNA: TGTGCCAGCAGCTTGGAGCCGGGACTAGCTTCGACCGGGGAGCTGTTTTTT. Protein product: CASSLEPGLASTGELFF. Complete variable domain (other parts from reference TRBV7-2 and TRBJ2-2): GAGVSQSPSNKVTEKGKDVELRCDPISGHTALYWYRQSLGQGLEFLIYFQGNSAPDKSGLPSDRFSAERTGGSVSTLTIQRTQQEDSAVYLCASSLEPGLASTGELFFGEGSRLTVL.

The sample holds a few counts of this clonotype. The V gene is TRBV6-1, the J gene TRBJ2-2; TRBD2 aligns across 7 bases. Germline V lookup: CDR1 MNHNS, CDR2 SASEGT. The CDR3 is 13 residues long. The V segment lost 6 bases and the J segment 7 bases; nucleotides outside the gene matches: 5. The chain's CDR3 is CASSPLALGELFF. DNA of the CDR3: TGTGCCAGCAGCCCACTAGCGCTCGGGGAGCTGTTTTTT.

The chain is built from TRBV30 and TRBJ2-7; D could derive from TRBD1 or TRBD2 (5 bases each). Germline V gene data show CDR1 as GTSNPN and CDR2 as SVGIG (reference sequence). This CDR3 has 13 residues. Trimming shortened V by 1 base and J by 0 bases, and 7 bases separated the two germline ends. CDR3 sequence (DNA): TGTGCCTGGAGTGCGGGACGCTCCTACGAGCAGTACTTC. Encoded protein: CAWSAGRSYEQYF.

On this clonotype: One end of the junction does not line up with germline, which may come from a read error. This chain uses TRBV7-8 with TRBJ2-7; 9 bases are shared with TRBD2. Germline V gene lookup returns CDR1 SGHVS and CDR2 FQNEAQ. The CDR3 length is 15 residues. CDR3 coding DNA: TGCGCCAGCAGCCAATCAGCGGGAGGAATCTACGAGCAGTACTTC. It encodes CASSQSAGGIYEQYF.

This clonotype was observed many times. The CDR3 nucleotides read TGTGCCAGCTCACCACCCGGGACAGGGACGTACGAGCAGTACTTC. Translating it yields CASSPPGTGTYEQYF. The chain carries TRBV18 and TRBJ2-7; 9 bases are shared with TRBD1. Germline V gene data show CDR1 as KGHSH and CDR2 as LQKENI. The CDR3 sequence is 15 residues long. The V segment lost 0 bases and the J segment 4 bases; nucleotides outside the gene matches: 4.

This clonotype was seen repeatedly, ten times or more. The chain recombines TRBV28 with TRBJ1-5; maybe TRBD1 (6 bases). The V gene lost 6 bases and the J gene lost 4 bases, with 16 bases spanning the gap. From germline, CDR1 is MDHEN and CDR2 SYDVKM. The CDR3 loop spans 15 amino acids. CDR3 nucleotide sequence: TGTGCCAGCAGCCCAGGGGTGGCAGGTAATCAGCCCCAGCATTTT. The encoded protein is CASSPGVAGNQPQHF.